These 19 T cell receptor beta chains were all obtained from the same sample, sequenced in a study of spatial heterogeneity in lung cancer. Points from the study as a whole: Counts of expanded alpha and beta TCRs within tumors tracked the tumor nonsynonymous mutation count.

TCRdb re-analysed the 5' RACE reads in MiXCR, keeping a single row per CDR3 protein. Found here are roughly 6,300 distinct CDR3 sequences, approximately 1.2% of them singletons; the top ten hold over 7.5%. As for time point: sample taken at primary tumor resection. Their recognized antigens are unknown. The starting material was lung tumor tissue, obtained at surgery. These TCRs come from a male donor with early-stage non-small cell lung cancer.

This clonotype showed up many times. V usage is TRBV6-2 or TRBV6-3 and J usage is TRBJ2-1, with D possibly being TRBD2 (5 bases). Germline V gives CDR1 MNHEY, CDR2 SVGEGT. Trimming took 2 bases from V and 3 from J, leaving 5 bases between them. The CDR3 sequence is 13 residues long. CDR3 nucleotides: TGTGCCAGCAGTTACCGGGACTACAATGAGCAGTTCTTC. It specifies CASSYRDYNEQFF.

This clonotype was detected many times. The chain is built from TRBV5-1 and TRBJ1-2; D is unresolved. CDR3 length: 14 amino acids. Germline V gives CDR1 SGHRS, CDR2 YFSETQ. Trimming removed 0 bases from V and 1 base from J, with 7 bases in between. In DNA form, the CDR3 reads TGCGCCAGCAGCTTGGATGGAATTAACTATGGCTACACCTTC. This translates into CASSLDGINYGYTF.

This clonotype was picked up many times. CDR3 region: CASSYRLGDAGEKLFF. DNA for the CDR3: TGTGCCAGCAGTTATCGCCTGGGGGACGCCGGGGAAAAACTGTTTTTT. The rearrangement uses TRBV6-5 and TRBJ1-4, with D tentatively TRBD1 (5 bases). The CDR3 loop spans 16 amino acids. V dropped 3 bases and J dropped 8 bases, with 19 bases sitting between them. Per germline, CDR1 MNHEY and CDR2 SVGAGI.

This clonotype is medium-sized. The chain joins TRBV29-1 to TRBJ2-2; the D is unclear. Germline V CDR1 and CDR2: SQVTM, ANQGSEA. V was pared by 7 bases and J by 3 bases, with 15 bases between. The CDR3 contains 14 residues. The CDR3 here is CSARLSEDTGELFF. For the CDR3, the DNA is TGCAGCGCCCGCCTCAGTGAGGACACCGGGGAGCTGTTTTTT.

CDR3 coding DNA: TGTGCCAGCAGTCCCTCTCCTGCCACAGATACGCAGTATTTT. This gives the protein CASSPSPATDTQYF. The V call is TRBV27, the J call TRBJ2-3; no clear D gene. V lost 5 bases to trimming and J lost 2 bases, with 11 bases between them. Germline CDR1 and CDR2: MNHEY and SMNVEV (reference sequence). The CDR3 contains 14 residues.

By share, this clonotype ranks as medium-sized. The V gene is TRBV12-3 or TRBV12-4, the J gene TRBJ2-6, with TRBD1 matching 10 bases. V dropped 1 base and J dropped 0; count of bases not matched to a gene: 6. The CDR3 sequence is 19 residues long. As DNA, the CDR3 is TGTGCCAGCAGTTTAGATAGGACAGGGGGGTTCTCTGGGGCCAACGTCCTGACTTTC. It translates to CASSLDRTGGFSGANVLTF.

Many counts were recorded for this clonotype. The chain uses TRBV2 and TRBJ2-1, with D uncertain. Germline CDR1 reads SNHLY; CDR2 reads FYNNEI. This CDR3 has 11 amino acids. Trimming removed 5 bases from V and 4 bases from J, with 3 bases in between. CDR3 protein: CASSSYNEQFF. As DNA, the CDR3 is TGTGCCAGCAGTTCATACAATGAGCAGTTCTTC.

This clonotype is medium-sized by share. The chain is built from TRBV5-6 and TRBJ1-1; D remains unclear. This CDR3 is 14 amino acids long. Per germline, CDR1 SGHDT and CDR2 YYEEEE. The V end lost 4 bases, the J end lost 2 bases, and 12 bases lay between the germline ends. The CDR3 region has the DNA TGTGCCAGCAGCCGAGGCCCCTCCAACACTGAAGCTTTCTTT. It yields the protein CASSRGPSNTEAFF. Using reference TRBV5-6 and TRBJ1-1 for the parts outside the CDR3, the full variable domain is DAGVTQSPTHLIKTRGQQVTLRCSPKSGHDTVSWYQQALGQGPQFIFQYYEEEERQRGNFPDRFSGHQFPNYSSELNVNALLLGDSALYLCASSRGPSNTEAFFGQGTRLTVV.

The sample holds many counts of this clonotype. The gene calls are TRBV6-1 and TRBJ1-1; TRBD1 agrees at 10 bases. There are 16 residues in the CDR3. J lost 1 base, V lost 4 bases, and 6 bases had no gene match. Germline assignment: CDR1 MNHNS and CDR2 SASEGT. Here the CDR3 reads CASSAGQGEWNTEAFF. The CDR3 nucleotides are TGTGCCAGCAGTGCCGGACAGGGGGAATGGAACACTGAAGCTTTCTTT.

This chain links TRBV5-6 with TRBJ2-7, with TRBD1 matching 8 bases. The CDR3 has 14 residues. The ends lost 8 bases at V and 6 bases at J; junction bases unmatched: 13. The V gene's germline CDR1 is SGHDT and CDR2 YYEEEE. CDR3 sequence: CARRSWTGLLEQYF. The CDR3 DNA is TGTGCCAGAAGATCTTGGACAGGGCTTCTCGAGCAGTACTTC.

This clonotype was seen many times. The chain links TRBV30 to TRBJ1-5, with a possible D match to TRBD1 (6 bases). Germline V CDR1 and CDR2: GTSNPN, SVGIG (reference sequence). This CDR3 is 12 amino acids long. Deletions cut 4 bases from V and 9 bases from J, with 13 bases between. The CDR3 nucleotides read TGTGCCTGGAAGACAGGAACGGGGCCCCAGCATTTT. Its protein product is CAWKTGTGPQHF.

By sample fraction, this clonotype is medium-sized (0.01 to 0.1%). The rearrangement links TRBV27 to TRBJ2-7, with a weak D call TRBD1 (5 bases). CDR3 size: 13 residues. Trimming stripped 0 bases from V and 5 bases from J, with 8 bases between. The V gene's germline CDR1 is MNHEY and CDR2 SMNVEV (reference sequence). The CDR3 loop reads CASSLSGADEQYF. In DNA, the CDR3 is TGTGCCAGCAGTTTATCAGGGGCCGACGAGCAGTACTTC.

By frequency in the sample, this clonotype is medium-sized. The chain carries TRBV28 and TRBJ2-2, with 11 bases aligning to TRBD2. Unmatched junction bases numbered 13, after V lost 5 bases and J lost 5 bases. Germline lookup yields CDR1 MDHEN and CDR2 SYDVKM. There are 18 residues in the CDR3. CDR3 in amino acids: CASSLTQGLAVLTGELFF. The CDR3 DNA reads TGTGCCAGCAGTCTAACCCAGGGACTAGCGGTCCTGACCGGGGAGCTGTTTTTT.

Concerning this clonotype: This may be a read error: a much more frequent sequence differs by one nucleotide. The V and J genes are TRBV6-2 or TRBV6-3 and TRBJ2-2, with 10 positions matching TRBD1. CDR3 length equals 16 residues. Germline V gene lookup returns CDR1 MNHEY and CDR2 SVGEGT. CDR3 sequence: CASSTRQGANTEELFF. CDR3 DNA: TGTGCCAGCAGCACCCGACAGGGGGCTAACACCGAGGAGCTGTTTTTT.

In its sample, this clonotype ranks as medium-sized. The CDR3 DNA is TGTGCCAGCAGCTTAAAAGCCGGGCGGGGGCCCGAACTTAGCACAGATACGCAGTATTTT. Translated: CASSLKAGRGPELSTDTQYF. The chain is built from TRBV7-3 and TRBJ2-3, with D perhaps TRBD2 (7 bases). V lost 1 base and J lost 0, with 23 bases in between. The CDR3 totals 20 residues. Germline V gene lookup returns CDR1 SGHTA and CDR2 FQGTGA.

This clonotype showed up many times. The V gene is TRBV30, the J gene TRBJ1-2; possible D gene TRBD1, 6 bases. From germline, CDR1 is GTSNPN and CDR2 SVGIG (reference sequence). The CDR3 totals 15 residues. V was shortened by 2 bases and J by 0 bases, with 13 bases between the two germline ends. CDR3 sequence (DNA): TGTGCCTGGAGTCGACAGGATCCCGCTAACTATGGCTACACCTTC. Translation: CAWSRQDPANYGYTF. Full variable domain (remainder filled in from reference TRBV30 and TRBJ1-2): SQTIHQWPATLVQPVGSPLSLECTVEGTSNPNLYWYRQAAGRGLQLLFYSVGIGQISSEVPQNLSASRPQDRQFILSSKKLLLSDSGFYLCAWSRQDPANYGYTFGSGTRLTVV.

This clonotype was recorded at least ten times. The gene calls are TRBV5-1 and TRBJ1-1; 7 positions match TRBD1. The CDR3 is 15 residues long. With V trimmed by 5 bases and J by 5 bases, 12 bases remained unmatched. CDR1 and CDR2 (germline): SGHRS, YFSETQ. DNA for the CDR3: TGCGCCAGCAGTTTTCCCGGGACAGATGGAACTGAAGCTTTCTTT. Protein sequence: CASSFPGTDGTEAFF.

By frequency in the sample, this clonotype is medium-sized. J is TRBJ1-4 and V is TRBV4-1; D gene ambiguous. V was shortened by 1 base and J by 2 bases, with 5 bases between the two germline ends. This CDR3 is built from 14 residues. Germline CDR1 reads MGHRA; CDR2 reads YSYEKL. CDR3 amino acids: CASSQGPTNEKLFF. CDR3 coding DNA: TGCGCCAGCAGCCAAGGTCCGACTAATGAAAAACTGTTTTTT.

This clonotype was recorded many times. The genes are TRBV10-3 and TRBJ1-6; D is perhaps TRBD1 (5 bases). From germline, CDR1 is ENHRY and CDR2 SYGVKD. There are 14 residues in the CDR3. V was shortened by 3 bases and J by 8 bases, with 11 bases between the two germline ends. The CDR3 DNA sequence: TGTGCCATCAGTGAACGGGACGATTATTCACCCCTCCACTTT. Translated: CAISERDDYSPLHF.